A selection of T cell receptor beta chains follows, all from one sample in a study of blood T cell repertoires in COVID-19. The method was immunoSEQ multiplex PCR; TCRdb's version includes in-frame clones alone and lacks a portion of them. The top ten hold approximately 1.4% of the sample, which has hundreds of thousands of clones, around 88% seen once. Material for sequencing was peripheral blood. The receptors were gathered from a man older than 75 with acute or convalescent COVID-19. Each CDR3 is given with its conserved first and last residue. The D gene is left open where the match is weak. Expanded clones are given a class, and other clones once, few, many or no size at all.

-	TRBJ1-5	TRBV6-5	-	CASSFTGMVQPQHF	TGTGCCAGCAGTTTCACAGGGATGGTTCAGCCCCAGCATTTT
TRBD2	TRBJ2-5	TRBV6-2/TRBV6-3	-	CASSYSTSGYQETQYF	TGTGCCAGCAGTTACTCGACTAGCGGGTACCAAGAGACCCAGTACTTC
-	TRBJ2-1	TRBV6-5	-	CASIPSRGNYNEQFF	TGTGCCAGCATCCCCAGCCGGGGGAACTACAATGAGCAGTTCTTC
-	TRBJ2-3	TRBV11-3	-	CASSLEHTDTQYF	TGTGCCAGCAGCCTAGAACACACAGATACGCAGTATTTT
-	TRBJ2-4	TRBV7-6	-	CASSLGAGDVKNIQYF	TGTGCCAGCAGCTTAGGGGCAGGGGATGTCAAAAACATTCAGTACTTC
-	TRBJ1-6	TRBV29-1	-	CSVKQADYNSPLHF	TGCAGCGTTAAACAGGCCGACTATAATTCACCCCTCCACTTT
-	TRBJ1-1	TRBV4-1	few	CASSQSGRGAFF	TGCGCCAGCAGCCAATCGGGCCGCGGGGCTTTCTTT
-	TRBJ2-4	TRBV6-2/TRBV6-3	-	CASSYSLADIQYF	TGTGCCAGCAGTTACTCTTTAGCCGACATTCAGTACTTC
TRBD2	TRBJ2-1	TRBV15	-	CATSIRDYRINEQFF	TGTGCCACCAGCATCCGGGACTACCGGATCAATGAGCAGTTCTTC
-	TRBJ2-1	TRBV6-1	-	CASSEGYYTYNEQFF	TGTGCCAGCAGTGAAGGATACTACACCTACAATGAGCAGTTCTTC
TRBD2	TRBJ2-1	TRBV5-1	-	CASRVTSGRTGEQFF	TGCGCCAGCAGGGTGACTAGCGGGAGAACGGGTGAGCAGTTCTTC
TRBD2	TRBJ2-7	TRBV27	-	CASGLAGGLGETYEQYF	TGTGCCAGCGGACTAGCGGGAGGGCTCGGAGAGACCTACGAGCAGTACTTC
TRBD1	TRBJ2-5	TRBV5-1	-	CASSLGTGYETQYF	TGCGCCAGCAGCTTGGGGACAGGCTACGAGACCCAGTACTTC
TRBD1	TRBJ2-3	TRBV7-3	once	CASSSNRGTDTQYF	TGTGCCAGCAGCTCGAACAGGGGTACAGATACGCAGTATTTT
-	TRBJ2-7	TRBV5-1	-	CASSFTGDSYEQYF	TGCGCCAGCAGCTTTACAGGCGACTCCTACGAGCAGTACTTC
-	TRBJ1-1	TRBV7-8	few	CASSLEGQIISMNTEAFF	TGTGCCAGCAGCTTAGAAGGACAGATTATTTCCATGAACACTGAAGCTTTCTTT
-	TRBJ1-1	TRBV7-9	-	CASSLQSSGYSEAFF	TGTGCCAGCAGCTTACAATCGTCTGGTTACTCCGAGGCTTTCTTT
-	TRBJ1-6	TRBV19	-	CASSISPNSPLHF	TGTGCCAGTAGTATTTCTCCGAATTCACCCCTCCACTTT
-	TRBJ2-3	TRBV6-1	-	CASSDEASGTDTQYF	TGTGCCAGCAGTGATGAGGCTAGCGGCACAGATACGCAGTATTTT
-	TRBJ2-7	TRBV3-1/TRBV3-2	once	CARLAQYF	TGTGCCAGACTAGCGCAGTACTTC
-	TRBJ1-1	TRBV6-6	once	CASSYSLGGGGTEAFF	TGTGCCAGCAGTTACTCCCTTGGGGGGGGAGGGACTGAAGCTTTCTTT
-	TRBJ1-1	TRBV12-3/TRBV12-4	-	CASSPTFNTEAFF	TGTGCCAGCAGCCCGACATTCAACACTGAAGCTTTCTTT
-	TRBJ1-1	TRBV15	once	CATSAGLFTEAFF	TGTGCCACCAGCGCAGGGTTGTTCACTGAAGCTTTCTTT
-	TRBJ1-1	TRBV5-1	-	CASSPVLTGNTEAFF	TGCGCCAGCAGCCCGGTGCTGACAGGGAACACTGAAGCTTTCTTT
-	TRBJ1-3	TRBV7-8	-	CASSLTGGSGNTIYF	TGTGCCAGCAGCTTAACCGGCGGCTCTGGAAACACCATATATTTT
-	TRBJ2-3	TRBV19	-	CASSIRTATRTTDTQYF	TGTGCCAGTAGTATACGGACAGCTACTAGGACCACAGATACGCAGTATTTT
-	TRBJ2-1	TRBV3-1/TRBV3-2	-	CASSRAGYNEQFF	TGTGCCAGCAGCCGGGCGGGCTACAATGAGCAGTTCTTC
TRBD1	TRBJ1-2	TRBV7-9	-	CATLSFGTGDNYGYTF	TGTGCCACCCTCAGCTTTGGGACAGGGGATAACTATGGCTACACCTTC
TRBD1	TRBJ1-3	TRBV5-1	-	CASSLALTGSSGNTIYF	TGCGCCAGCAGCTTGGCCTTGACAGGGAGCTCTGGAAACACCATATATTTT
-	TRBJ2-2	TRBV19	once	CASNSPRGQNTGELFF	TGTGCCAGTAATTCGCCTCGGGGACAGAACACCGGGGAGCTGTTTTTT
-	TRBJ2-1	TRBV7-3	-	CASSLSGQPNEQFF	TGTGCCAGCAGCTTAAGTGGGCAGCCCAATGAGCAGTTCTTC
-	TRBJ2-2	TRBV19	-	CASSFDTFTGELFF	TGTGCCAGTAGTTTCGACACTTTCACCGGGGAGCTGTTTTTT
-	TRBJ2-7	TRBV4-3	-	CASSQDEYQGSYEQYF	TGCGCCAGCAGCCAGGATGAGTACCAGGGCTCCTACGAGCAGTACTTC
TRBD2	TRBJ2-1	TRBV5-1	few	CASSFGLAGVGSRIEQFF	TGCGCCAGCAGTTTCGGACTAGCGGGAGTAGGATCTAGGATTGAGCAGTTCTTC
-	TRBJ1-1	TRBV6-5	-	CASSYSRQRPNTEAFF	TGTGCCAGCAGTTACTCGAGGCAAAGGCCGAACACTGAAGCTTTCTTT
TRBD2	TRBJ2-5	TRBV5-4	-	CASSSRGERGGLGTQYF	TGTGCCAGCAGCTCCCGTGGGGAGCGGGGGGGCCTTGGGACCCAGTACTTC
TRBD1	TRBJ1-5	TRBV7-2	-	CASSLGTGRSNQPQHF	TGTGCCAGCAGCTTAGGGACAGGGAGATCAAATCAGCCCCAGCATTTT
TRBD1	TRBJ1-5	TRBV5-1	-	CASSAGQGGNQPQHF	TGCGCCAGCAGCGCCGGACAGGGCGGCAATCAGCCCCAGCATTTT
-	TRBJ2-5	TRBV18	-	CASSSSGPLGETQYF	TGTGCCAGCTCATCAAGCGGGCCCCTGGGAGAGACCCAGTACTTC
-	TRBJ1-2	TRBV28	-	CASSLAVRGYTF	TGTGCCAGCAGTTTAGCCGTTCGGGGCTACACCTTC
TRBD2	TRBJ2-2	TRBV7-2	-	CASSVGLAGTGELFF	TGTGCCAGCAGCGTGGGACTAGCGGGCACCGGGGAGCTGTTTTTT
-	TRBJ2-7	TRBV5-6	once	CASSPTGRYEQYF	TGTGCCAGCAGCCCGACAGGGAGGTACGAGCAGTACTTC
TRBD2	TRBJ2-1	TRBV18	once	CASSSLAGSYNEQFF	TGTGCCAGCTCGTCTCTAGCGGGCTCCTACAATGAGCAGTTCTTC
-	TRBJ1-2	TRBV14	-	CASSLLQGNYGYTF	TGTGCCAGCAGCCTACTTCAGGGTAACTATGGCTACACCTTC
TRBD1	TRBJ1-3	TRBV7-2	once	CASSPQGLGNTIYF	TGTGCCAGCAGCCCACAGGGGCTTGGAAACACCATATATTTT
TRBD2	TRBJ2-7	TRBV29-1	-	CSVGTSSGRVYEQYF	TGCAGCGTTGGCACCTCTAGCGGGAGGGTCTACGAGCAGTACTTC
TRBD1	TRBJ2-4	TRBV2	-	CASSADRGAKNIQYF	TGTGCCAGCAGTGCGGACAGGGGGGCCAAAAACATTCAGTACTTC
-	TRBJ2-2	TRBV27	-	CASSPDSFAGELFF	TGTGCCAGCAGCCCGGACAGTTTCGCCGGGGAGCTGTTTTTT
TRBD1	TRBJ2-5	TRBV7-9	many	CASSLEGDRGRLKTQYF	TGTGCCAGCAGCCTCGAGGGGGACAGGGGGCGCCTAAAGACCCAGTACTTC
TRBD2	TRBJ2-5	TRBV28	-	CASSPGTSGRLETQYF	TGTGCCAGCAGTCCCGGGACTAGCGGGAGGTTGGAGACCCAGTACTTC
TRBD2	TRBJ2-2	TRBV7-9	-	CASRSGRGTGELFF	TGTGCCAGCAGGAGCGGGAGGGGCACCGGGGAGCTGTTTTTT